This entry describes one T cell receptor beta chain. This clonotype qualifies as medium-sized (0.01 to 0.1%). No cognate antigen has been identified for it. The record has no base qualities; no much larger clone is one base away. This sample was taken from a study of CD8+CD57+ T cells in acquired aplastic anemia (dated by TCRdb to the late 2010s). Regarding the complete study: A mean of approximately 3 ug of DNA, ranging from about 0.17 to 30 ug, was extracted from sorted CD4+ and CD8+ cells. CD8+CD57+ expansion was defined as a frequency above the mean frequency observed in healthy subjects.

Profiling of TCR beta VDJ combinations and CDR3 sequences used genomic DNA as the template. An Illumina HiSeq 2000 was the platform used for TCR repertoire sequencing. For the original study's pipeline: TRBV/TRBJ rearrangement plots, CDR3 size and DJ length profiles, and Simpson's diversity index were used to assess repertoires. The most abundant DNA sequence in the deep sequencing data was defined as the immunodominant clone. CDR3 amino acid sequences were screened for sharing across subjects and compared with published repertoires and the VDJdb database. TCRdb redid the processing of the public reads, applying fastp at Q25 and MiXCR, and retained in-frame beta chains. Under each unique CDR3 protein, matching rows form one entry showing the most common genes and DNA. The V and J calls were not made by the authors but by TCRdb's processing. This sample lists 160,000 or so distinct CDR3 sequences; 60% to 80% were detected once. The ten largest clonotypes hold more than 35% of the sample.

The V end loses 4 bases and the J end loses 4 bases, and a stretch of 7 bases separates them. Spanning cysteine to phenylalanine, the CDR3 consists of 13 amino acids. Only CDR3 DNA is held: 39 bases, read in frame from base 1. The CDR1 and CDR2 encoded by the germline V gene are MRHNA and SNTAGT. General conclusions and limits of the study: CD8+ Simpson's diversity did not differ significantly between patients and healthy controls (P=0.060). Although roughly 30 CD8+ CDR3 sequences were shared by patients and controls, these sequences appeared highly expressed in patients and within the immunodominant clones of patients.

The patients picked for sequencing were ones in whom flow cytometry had shown an expansion of CD8+CD57+ cells. All patients had severe acquired aplastic anemia diagnosed by International Study of Aplastic Anemia and Agranulocytosis and Camitta criteria. No patient had received any therapy when blood was sampled. In the study, sorted CD4+ and CD8+ blood T cells from patients with severe aplastic anemia and from healthy subjects underwent deep sequencing of TCR repertoires. Patients were enrolled under clinicaltrials.gov protocols 00001620, 01623167, 00001397, 00071045, 00081523 and 00961064 in the USA. Ficoll-Paque density gradient centrifugation was used to isolate peripheral blood mononuclear cells. CD4+ and CD8+ T cells were sorted by FACS or magnetic beads before DNA extraction.

Rearrangement joined TRBV6-4 to TRBJ2-2; TRBD1 is perhaps the D gene, given 5 matching bases. The clonotype comes from a human donor with aplastic anemia. The sequencing input was sorted CD4+, CD8+, or CD8+CD57+ T cells (not recorded which) from PBMCs. The DNA sequence is TGTGCCAGCAGTGTAACAGGCACCGGGGAGCTGTTTTTT. It is translated as CASSVTGTGELFF.